This T cell receptor beta chain was recovered during a study of T-cell reconstitution after alpha-beta-depleted transplantation in children. Preparation of the TCRbeta library used unique molecular identifiers. TCRdb reprocessed the PCR reads with MiXCR, giving one entry per CDR3 protein. The sample shows about 350,000 distinct CDR3 sequences, about a sixth of them seen only once. The CDR3 has 17 amino acids. Germline V gives CDR1 LGHNA, CDR2 YSLEER. V lost 0 bases, J lost 5 bases, and 10 bases stayed unmatched. Findings and caveats of the study: Newly produced T cells mostly provided counts and TCRbeta diversity after one year, as hyperexpanded clones declined. At day 60, the high TCRbeta diversity found in some patients originated from recipient T cells and thymic progenitors that had survived. Expanded graft clones numbering several hundred reportedly gave rise to alpha-beta T cells about two months after transplant.

On this clonotype itself: Its target is unknown.

This chain connects TRBV4-3 to TRBJ1-5; TRBD1 aligns across 7 bases. Sequenced material: PBMCs, mostly from graft donor cells, taken 360 days after TCRalphabeta/CD19-depleted stem cell transplant. This TCR derives from a male patient between 2 and 9 years old who had a stem cell transplant for acute lymphoblastic leukemia, so the T cells may come from the graft donor. CDR3 amino acids: CASSQDLGGGVYQPQHF. The CDR3 DNA sequence: TGCGCCAGCAGCCAAGATCTTGGAGGGGGCGTTTATCAGCCCCAGCATTTT.